These 13 T cell receptor beta chains were all obtained from the same sample, sequenced in a study of response to subunit inactivated influenza vaccine. TCRdb reanalysed the RT-PCR reads using MiXCR and keeps one entry per CDR3 protein. The sample carries around 160,000 distinct CDR3 sequences, 9.5% to 13% recorded once. The starting material was non-naive T cells sorted from PBMCs, obtained more than 35 days after vaccination. The receptors originated from a man in his fifties who received an inactivated influenza vaccine.

This clonotype was found many times. V gene TRBV7-8 combines with J gene TRBJ2-7, with 10 positions matching TRBD1. The CDR3 extends over 16 amino acids. Germline V gene lookup returns CDR1 SGHVS and CDR2 FQNEAQ. The J segment lost 2 bases and the V segment lost 5 bases, leaving 9 bases of the junction unmatched. CDR3 DNA sequence: TGTGCCAGCAGCATAGTACCGGGACAGGGGACCTACGAGCAGTACTTC. It specifies CASSIVPGQGTYEQYF.

The chain links TRBV12-3 or TRBV12-4 to TRBJ2-7; 11 bases agree with TRBD2. The CDR3 runs 15 residues. The J segment lost 3 bases and the V segment lost 2 bases, leaving 3 bases of the junction unmatched. CDR3 coding DNA: TGTGCCAGCAGTTTAAAACTAGCGGGGGTCTACGAGCAGTACTTC. Encoded protein: CASSLKLAGVYEQYF.

The chain is built from TRBV5-1 and TRBJ2-5, with 8 nucleotides matching TRBD1. Germline V gives CDR1 SGHRS, CDR2 YFSETQ. The CDR3 runs 15 residues. The J segment lost 5 bases and the V segment lost 0 bases, leaving 6 bases of the junction unmatched. The CDR3 reads CASSLGGRGLETQYF. The CDR3 region has the DNA TGCGCCAGCAGCTTGGGAGGCAGGGGGCTGGAGACCCAGTACTTC.

The genes are TRBV7-8 and TRBJ1-1; 7 bases line up with TRBD1. V gave up 5 bases and J gave up 4 bases; unmatched junction bases: 13. Germline V gives CDR1 SGHVS, CDR2 FQNEAQ. The CDR3 consists of 16 residues. CDR3 sequence (DNA): TGTGCCAGCAGCCTACGACCCGGGACAGACTTCACTGAAGCTTTCTTT. Amino acids: CASSLRPGTDFTEAFF.

At least ten counts were recorded for this clonotype. The chain links TRBV4-2 to TRBJ1-5; weak D call: TRBD1 (5 bases). The length of the CDR3 is 13 residues. The V gene's germline CDR1 is LGHNA and CDR2 YNFKEQ. V was cut by 4 bases and J by 1 base, with 5 bases left in between. For the CDR3, the DNA is TGTGCCAGCAGCCGGGACAGCAATCAGCCCCAGCATTTT. It encodes CASSRDSNQPQHF.

The CDR3 DNA is TGCGCCAGCAGCTCGATAGCGGGAGAAGAGACCCAGTACTTC. The encoded protein is CASSSIAGEETQYF. The rearrangement links TRBV5-1 to TRBJ2-5; 9 bases agree with TRBD2. The CDR3 has 14 amino acids. The germline V gene has CDR1 SGHRS and CDR2 YFSETQ. J was trimmed by 3 bases and V by 3 bases; bases with no gene match: 3.

This clonotype was seen ten or more times. The chain uses TRBV12-3 or TRBV12-4 and TRBJ2-5; D is possibly TRBD1 (5 bases). The V gene lost 7 bases and the J gene lost 5 bases, with 17 bases spanning the gap. This CDR3 has 14 amino acids. Here the CDR3 reads CASTMTVPPETQYF. CDR3 DNA: TGTGCCAGCACCATGACAGTCCCCCCGGAGACCCAGTACTTC.

The gene calls are TRBV20-1 and TRBJ2-5, with 10 positions matching TRBD2. Looked up from germline, CDR1 is DFQATT and CDR2 is SNEGSKA (reference sequence). V trimming: 0 bases; J trimming: 9 bases; junction bases outside the gene matches: 28. The CDR3 consists of 21 residues. In DNA form, the CDR3 reads TGCAGTGCTAGAGATCTCTATGGGGTAGCGGGGGGCCCTAGGGTAGCGGGGCCCCAGTACTTC. This sequence encodes CSARDLYGVAGGPRVAGPQYF.

This clonotype was seen more than once but under ten times. The chain couples TRBV11-3 to TRBJ2-3; the match to TRBD2 covers 7 bases. This CDR3 region has 14 residues. CDR1 and CDR2 (germline): SGHNT, YENEEA. Germline trimming cut 5 bases from V and 4 bases from J; bases unmatched to any gene: 6. The CDR3: CASSLTTSADTQYF. CDR3 sequence (DNA): TGTGCCAGCAGCCTAACTACTAGCGCAGATACGCAGTATTTT.

This rearrangement joins TRBV20-1 to TRBJ2-7; D is undetermined. CDR3 size: 13 residues. V dropped 3 bases and J dropped 6 bases, with 15 bases sitting between them. Germline-derived CDR1 and CDR2 are DFQATT and SNEGSKA (reference sequence). The CDR3 DNA follows: TGCAGTGCTAGGCTGGGTAACTACTCCGAGCAGTACTTC. Translated, it gives CSARLGNYSEQYF.

This clonotype was picked up many times. CDR3 sequence: CASSFGGGPGYTF. The CDR3 DNA is TGTGCCAGCAGCTTCGGAGGAGGACCCGGCTACACCTTC. This chain links TRBV7-2 with TRBJ1-2; no clear D gene. Germline lookup yields CDR1 SGHTA and CDR2 FQGNSA. The CDR3 sequence is 13 residues long. V was trimmed by 3 bases and J by 8 bases, leaving 13 bases between them.

The chain joins TRBV10-3 to TRBJ1-6; TRBD1 might be the D (5 bases). The CDR3 runs 14 residues. Deletions cut 3 bases from V and 10 bases from J, with 13 bases between. CDR1 ENHRY and CDR2 SYGVKD come from the germline V gene. This CDR3 reads CAISDLQGGSPLHF. The DNA for the CDR3 is TGTGCCATCAGTGACCTGCAGGGAGGATCACCCCTCCACTTT.

In this sample, this clonotype turned up a few times. The V and J genes are TRBV24-1 and TRBJ2-7; perhaps TRBD1 as D (6 bases). The CDR3 length is 12 residues. Germline values: CDR1 KGHDR, CDR2 SFDVKD. Deletions cut 11 bases from V and 0 bases from J, with 10 bases between. CDR3 amino acids: CAIRGPSYEQYF. DNA of the CDR3: TGTGCCATCAGGGGACCCTCCTACGAGCAGTACTTC.